One sample yielded the 30 T cell receptor beta chains listed below, sequenced in a study of shared clonotypes between healthy human individuals. Sequencing used immunoSEQ multiplex PCR; TCRdb keeps in-frame clones, though not all of them. In the table there are approximately 2.4 million clones, more than 90% of which are singletons. What was sequenced was naive CD4+ T cells sorted from blood. Subset reported: CD45RA+ positively selected. These receptors originate from a man aged 18 to 35 in good health.

The chain has TRBV30 and TRBJ1-5, with TRBD1 as a possible D gene (6 bases). V was shortened by 1 base and J by 2 bases, with 9 bases between the two germline ends. CDR1 and CDR2 (germline): GTSNPN, SVGIG (reference sequence). The CDR3 has 14 amino acids. CDR3 bases: TGTGCCTGGAGTGCGGACAGTCGCAATCAGCCCCAGCATTTT. Translated: CAWSADSRNQPQHF.

About this clone: Compared with germline, one end of the junction differs, possibly owing to a read error. This chain connects TRBV6-4 to TRBJ2-7; D might be TRBD2 (5 bases). Germline V gives CDR1 MRHNA, CDR2 SNTAGT. The CDR3 spans 12 residues. CDR3 sequence reads: CAISDGTYEQYF. DNA for the CDR3: TGTGCCATCAGTGACGGGACCTACGAGCAGTACTTC.

The J gene is TRBJ1-1, the V gene TRBV2, with 8 bases fitting TRBD1. The CDR3 consists of 15 residues. Per germline, CDR1 SNHLY and CDR2 FYNNEI. J gave up 0 bases and V 5 bases, and 5 bases lay outside the gene matches. The CDR3 region is CASSRQGIMNTEAFF. DNA for the CDR3: TGTGCCAGCAGTCGACAGGGGATCATGAACACTGAAGCTTTCTTT.

The chain couples TRBV18 to TRBJ2-3; 8 bases agree with TRBD1. The trim removed 2 bases at V and 0 bases at J, leaving 13 bases unmatched. This CDR3 has 19 amino acids. Germline values: CDR1 KGHSH, CDR2 LQKENI. The CDR3 DNA follows: TGTGCCAGCTCACCAGTGGTTGTTCTCGGACAGGGTAGCACAGATACGCAGTATTTT. It is translated as CASSPVVVLGQGSTDTQYF.

The rearrangement joins TRBV4-3 to TRBJ2-1; D possibly corresponds to TRBD2 (6 bases). The CDR3 consists of 13 residues. V lost 1 base to trimming and J lost 9 bases, with 10 bases between them. Germline V gives CDR1 LGHNA, CDR2 YSLEER. The CDR3 loop is CASSQVGGSEQFF. As DNA, the CDR3 is TGCGCCAGCAGCCAAGTCGGGGGTTCTGAGCAGTTCTTC.

The chain carries TRBV6-5 and TRBJ1-4; D remains unclear. V was shortened by 2 bases and J by 5 bases, with 9 bases between the two germline ends. In germline, CDR1 is MNHEY, CDR2 SVGAGI. The CDR3 sequence is 14 residues long. The CDR3 loop is CASSYGGRNEKLFF. CDR3 nucleotides: TGTGCCAGCAGTTACGGAGGGCGGAATGAAAAACTGTTTTTT.

The J gene is TRBJ1-3, the V gene TRBV2; D perhaps matches TRBD1 (5 bases). The germline gives CDR1 SNHLY, CDR2 FYNNEI. The V end lost 4 bases, the J end lost 2 bases, and 9 bases lay between the germline ends. The CDR3 extends over 14 amino acids. In DNA, the CDR3 is TGTGCCAGCAGTGTGGGGACTGCTGGAAACACCATATATTTT. Its protein product is CASSVGTAGNTIYF.

The rearrangement uses TRBV18 and TRBJ1-2; 8 positions match TRBD1. CDR1 and CDR2 (germline): KGHSH, LQKENI. V trimming: 4 bases; J trimming: 5 bases; junction bases outside the gene matches: 12. CDR3 length: 16 amino acids. Here the CDR3 DNA reads TGTGCCAGCTCACTTCAGGGGGCGTTCGACGTATATGGCTACACCTTC. It is translated as CASSLQGAFDVYGYTF.

This sequence joins TRBV5-1 and TRBJ2-1, with TRBD2 matching 7 bases. Germline V lookup: CDR1 SGHRS, CDR2 YFSETQ. V lost 4 bases and J lost 0; bases outside the gene matches: 7. The CDR3 length is 16 residues. CDR3 nucleotide sequence: TGCGCCAGCAGCCCCTCTAGCGGATCCTCCTACAATGAGCAGTTCTTC. Amino acids: CASSPSSGSSYNEQFF.

V gene TRBV6-6 combines with J gene TRBJ1-6, with D possibly matching TRBD1 (6 bases). V was pared by 7 bases and J by 2 bases, with 12 bases between. The CDR3 extends over 15 amino acids. Germline lookup yields CDR1 MNHNY and CDR2 SVGAGI (reference sequence). The CDR3 nucleotides read TGTGCCAGCAAGAAGGAGGGGGCCTATAATTCACCCCTCCACTTT. Amino acid sequence: CASKKEGAYNSPLHF.

The rearrangement uses TRBV5-1 and TRBJ1-4; TRBD1 agrees at 10 bases. The germline CDR1 and CDR2 sequences are SGHRS and YFSETQ. The CDR3 spans 14 residues. Losses at the gene ends were 2 bases for V and 10 bases for J; bases not matched to a gene: 5. CDR3 in amino acids: CASSFGTGVGKLFF. In DNA, the CDR3 is TGCGCCAGCAGCTTCGGGACAGGGGTGGGAAAACTGTTTTTT.

In its sample, this clone was seen once. V is TRBV28 and J is TRBJ2-2; D is possibly TRBD1 (5 bases). Germline CDR1 and CDR2: MDHEN and SYDVKM. The V and J ends lost 5 bases and 6 bases respectively, with 13 bases between them. The CDR3 loop spans 14 amino acids. The CDR3 nucleotides read TGTGCCAGCAGTCTCCAGGGATTTGCCGGGGAGCTGTTTTTT. It translates to CASSLQGFAGELFF.

The rearrangement joins TRBV4-1 to TRBJ2-5; TRBD1 agrees at 8 bases. In germline, CDR1 is MGHRA, CDR2 YSYEKL. V trimming: 0 bases; J trimming: 5 bases; junction bases outside the gene matches: 5. The CDR3 has 15 residues. CDR3 coding DNA: TGCGCCAGCAGCCAAGACGACAGGGGCCGGGAGACCCAGTACTTC. This codes for CASSQDDRGRETQYF.

The chain has TRBV6-6 and TRBJ1-2; 7 bases fit TRBD1. This CDR3 comprises 13 residues. The V segment lost 2 bases and the J segment 7 bases; nucleotides outside the gene matches: 4. Germline V lookup: CDR1 MNHNY, CDR2 SVGAGI (reference sequence). The DNA for the CDR3 is TGTGCCAGCAGTTACGACAGGGAACTTGGCTACACCTTC. This translates into CASSYDRELGYTF.

About this clone: At the DNA level, this CDR3 is encoded by other sequences in the same sample as well. J is TRBJ1-5 and V is TRBV6-5, with 10 bases that match TRBD1. After removal of 5 bases from V and 2 bases from J, the junction contained 3 bases not matched to a gene. This CDR3 has 15 amino acids. The germline V gene encodes CDR1 MNHEY and CDR2 SVGAGI. CDR3 amino acids: CASSPGTGGNQPQHF. The CDR3 bases are TGTGCCAGCAGTCCCGGGACAGGGGGCAATCAGCCCCAGCATTTT.

The chain couples TRBV5-1 to TRBJ2-5, with D possibly matching TRBD2 (6 bases). The V and J ends lost 4 bases and 2 bases respectively, with 15 bases between them. Germline CDR1 SGHRS, CDR2 YFSETQ. The CDR3 sequence is 15 residues long. In DNA, the CDR3 is TGCGCCAGCAGCCCCGACGGGGGACGGCAAGAGACCCAGTACTTC. Its protein is CASSPDGGRQETQYF.

The chain is built from TRBV18 and TRBJ2-7, with 10 bases matching TRBD1. The CDR3 consists of 13 residues. The V gene end was trimmed by 6 bases and the J gene end by 6 bases; junction bases not matched to a gene: 5. The germline V gene has CDR1 KGHSH and CDR2 LQKENI. In DNA form, the CDR3 reads TGTGCCAGCTCCCGGACAGGGGGGACCGAGCAGTACTTC. Amino acid sequence: CASSRTGGTEQYF.

This chain links TRBV18 with TRBJ2-1, with D perhaps matching TRBD2 (6 bases). With 5 bases removed from V and 0 bases from J, the gap between germline ends came to 23 bases. The CDR3 is made up of 19 amino acids. CDR1 and CDR2 (germline): KGHSH, LQKENI. The CDR3 loop is CASSALPRTTDLSYNEQFF. The CDR3 nucleotides read TGTGCCAGCTCAGCACTTCCCCGGACTACCGATCTCTCCTACAATGAGCAGTTCTTC.

The rearrangement uses TRBV4-1 and TRBJ1-6; D remains unclear. Germline CDR1 is MGHRA and CDR2 is YSYEKL. Between the trimmed V and J ends, which lost 3 bases and 6 bases, there was a span of 15 bases. This CDR3 comprises 16 residues. The DNA for the CDR3 is TGCGCCAGCAGCCAGCGCACTTTGGGAGTTAATTCACCCCTCCACTTT. Encoded protein: CASSQRTLGVNSPLHF.

The V call is TRBV14, the J call TRBJ2-1, with 7 nucleotides matching TRBD2. The V gene's germline CDR1 is SGHDN and CDR2 FVKESK. J lost 4 bases, V lost 4 bases, and 4 bases had no gene match. The length of the CDR3 is 14 residues. CDR3 nucleotides: TGTGCCAGCAGCCGCGGGACTATTTACAATGAGCAGTTCTTC. Protein sequence: CASSRGTIYNEQFF.

Worth noting for this clone: The junction does not match germline at one end; this may be a read error. The V and J genes are TRBV23-1 and TRBJ2-7; D gene uncertain. TRBV23-1 falls under the ORF class, with uncertain function. The CDR3 is 15 amino acids. The CDR3 DNA is TGCGCCAGCAGTCAATACGAACAGATATCCTGCGAGCAGTACTTC. This sequence encodes CASSQYEQISCEQYF.

The chain couples TRBV27 to TRBJ2-7; TRBD2 matches 11 bases. In germline, CDR1 is MNHEY, CDR2 SMNVEV (reference sequence). The CDR3 totals 15 residues. V lost 4 bases to trimming and J lost 6 bases; unmatched junction nucleotides: 8. The CDR3 reads CASSSILAGALEQYF. Here the CDR3 DNA reads TGTGCCAGCAGTTCTATACTAGCGGGGGCCCTCGAGCAGTACTTC.

The genes are TRBV27 and TRBJ2-4; 8 nucleotides match TRBD1. V shed 5 bases and J 6 bases; nucleotides not matched to a gene: 6. This CDR3 has 14 residues. The germline CDR1 and CDR2 sequences are MNHEY and SMNVEV (reference sequence). The CDR3 coding sequence is TGTGCCAGCAGTCCCGGGACAGGACCAAACATTCAGTACTTC. This sequence encodes CASSPGTGPNIQYF.

This clone was seen just once. V usage is TRBV5-1 and J usage is TRBJ2-5; D gene ambiguous. V was clipped by 0 bases and J by 3 bases, with 12 bases between them. The germline V gene has CDR1 SGHRS and CDR2 YFSETQ. The CDR3 covers 15 residues. CDR3 protein: CASSLVGVGEETQYF. The DNA of the CDR3 is TGCGCCAGCAGCTTGGTTGGGGTTGGCGAAGAGACCCAGTACTTC.

A word on this clone: Other DNA sequences in this sample translate to the same CDR3. V gene TRBV6-5 combines with J gene TRBJ1-6; no definite D call. Trimming pared 2 bases from V and 9 bases from J, leaving 5 bases between. Per the germline V gene, CDR1 is MNHEY and CDR2 is SVGAGI. The CDR3 totals 12 residues. CDR3 in DNA: TGTGCCAGCAGTTACCGGGGTTCACCCCTCCACTTT. Translating gives CASSYRGSPLHF.

This clone turned up a few times. The chain is built from TRBV5-1 and TRBJ2-5; 7 bases are a match to TRBD1. The end of the DNA aligns better with TRBJ2-7, so the J call may be wrong. Germline V gene sequence: CDR1 SGHRS, CDR2 YFSETQ. The CDR3 contains 15 residues. In nucleotides, the CDR3 is TGCGCCAGCAGCCTACGACAGGGAGTCCGCTACGAGCAGTACTTC. This translates into CASSLRQGVRYEQYF.

The chain uses TRBV7-9 and TRBJ2-5; 7 bases fit TRBD1. V trimming: 4 bases; J trimming: 5 bases; junction bases outside the gene matches: 10. Germline CDR1 is SEHNR and CDR2 is FQNEAQ (reference sequence). This CDR3 region has 15 residues. The CDR3: CASSSQDRISETQYF. The CDR3 region has the DNA TGTGCCAGCAGCTCGCAGGACAGGATATCGGAGACCCAGTACTTC.

The V and J genes are TRBV5-8 and TRBJ2-7, with D unresolved. This CDR3 is 12 amino acids long. CDR1 and CDR2 (germline): SGHTS, YDEGEE. Trimming cost V 1 base and J 3 bases, with 5 bases left between them. CDR3 sequence (DNA): TGTGCCAGCAGCTTGTCTAACTACGAGCAGTACTTC. Translated, it gives CASSLSNYEQYF. The variable domain in full, completed from reference TRBV5-8 and TRBJ2-7, reads EAGVTQSPTHLIKTRGQQATLRCSPISGHTSVYWYQQALGLGLQFLLWYDEGEERNRGNFPPRFSGRQFPNYSSELNVNALELEDSALYLCASSLSNYEQYFGPGTRLTVT.

The rearrangement joins TRBV9 to TRBJ2-5, with 14 positions matching TRBD2. CDR3 length: 16 residues. The germline V gene encodes CDR1 SGDLS and CDR2 YYNGEE. The V segment lost 3 bases and the J segment 4 bases; nucleotides outside the gene matches: 5. In DNA form, the CDR3 reads TGTGCCAGCAGCGCCCGACTAGCGGGGGGGAGAGAGACCCAGTACTTC. As protein: CASSARLAGGRETQYF.

The rearrangement joins TRBV5-1 to TRBJ2-7, with D tentatively TRBD2 (6 bases). Per germline, CDR1 SGHRS and CDR2 YFSETQ. V was clipped by 0 bases and J by 2 bases, with 15 bases between them. The CDR3 sequence is 16 residues long. This chain's CDR3 is CASSLDLMRGAYEQYF. DNA of the CDR3: TGCGCCAGCAGCTTGGACCTGATGCGGGGTGCCTACGAGCAGTACTTC.